The sequence of this T cell receptor beta chain was determined in a study of blood T cell repertoires in COVID-19 (dated by TCRdb to 2020 to 2021). Regarding the research as a whole: Samples covering the acute and convalescent phases of COVID-19 were provided by collaborators in the United States, Italy and Spain. The material from the prospective study consisted of cDNA or gDNA derived from T cells, B-cell-depleted T cells, or PBMCs. The dataset comprised deeply sampled blood TCRbeta repertoires from subjects exposed to, actively infected with, or recovered from COVID-19. The repertoires were released in a freely available public database intended as a resource for research on the immune response to SARS-CoV-2. The samples were drawn from the first 160 participants of the ongoing ImmuneRACE study and from about 1,200 subjects provided by 6 global collaborators. Sample metadata almost always included a de-identified subject ID, COVID-19 status, age in years and sex. Where available, HLA class I and class II types were obtained from metadata supplied by the sample provider rather than from assay-based typing. Study-level results and caveats: The quantity of clinical and demographic metadata differed by source and by participant and was supplied without curation.

The immunoSEQ Assay, a bias-controlled multiplex PCR, was used to amplify TCRbeta CDR3 regions from genomic DNA. On the study's bioinformatics: The number of nucleated cells in each sample was estimated from the amplification of reference gene primers within the assay. Sequence reads were collapsed and filtered to measure the absolute abundance of every unique TCRbeta CDR3 rearrangement. For each sample, productive Simpson clonality was calculated by taking the square root of Simpson's diversity index across productive rearrangements. The table comes from immuneACCESS by way of TCRdb, which keeps in-frame sequences with V and J called. Part of the clones is missing from these tables; in studies checked, under half for an unresolved V gene and the rest for unknown reasons. The D gene and trimming were derived from the DNA, and the V and J assignments and clone size from that table. This sample holds under 250,000 clones; under 90% were observed only once. The ten largest clones add up to 2% to 3% of the sample.

To note about this clone: The target of this receptor is not known. Base qualities are missing; no much larger clone stands one base away.

Unmatched junction bases come to 9, with V trimmed by 8 bases and J by 4 bases. The CDR3 measures 14 amino acids from cysteine to phenylalanine. Kept here is only the CDR3 DNA, which spans 42 bases and is read in frame from base 1. CDR1 and CDR2 are read off the germline V gene (reference sequence) as LNHDA and SQIVND. The collaborating institutions used their own protocols to collect whole blood in K2EDTA tubes. Collaborator samples were shipped for TCRbeta analysis as frozen whole blood, isolated PBMCs, or DNA extracted from either sample type. Sequencing was done on a sample of peripheral blood. This TCR was recovered from a middle-aged woman with active or convalescent COVID-19. The rearrangement joined TRBV19 to TRBJ2-7, and TRBD1 matches 9 of the central bases. The nucleotide sequence is given as TGTGCCAGTTCCGGGACAGGGTTCACTTACGAGCAGTACTTC. It translates as CASSGTGFTYEQYF.